This entry describes one TCR beta chain. Its binding antigen is unknown. No base qualities exist here, and no much larger clone lies one base off it. The sample originates from a study of blood T cell repertoires in COVID-19 (dated by TCRdb to about 2020). In terms of the full investigation: Samples from collaborators originated in the United States, Italy and Spain and spanned both the acute and convalescent phases of COVID-19. The material from the prospective study consisted of cDNA or gDNA derived from T cells, B-cell-depleted T cells, or PBMCs. Subjects who had been exposed to COVID-19, were actively infected with it, or had recovered from it provided the deeply sampled blood TCRbeta repertoires that made up the dataset. Nearly every sample came with metadata listing a de-identified subject ID, COVID-19 status, age in years and sex. Samples came from the ongoing ImmuneRACE study (first 160 participants) plus 1,254 subjects from 6 global collaborators. A freely available public database, intended as a resource for researchers studying the immune response to SARS-CoV-2, is where the repertoires were released. Where available, HLA class I and class II types were obtained from metadata supplied by the sample provider rather than from assay-based typing.

The immunoSEQ Assay, a bias-controlled multiplex PCR, was used to amplify TCRbeta CDR3 regions from genomic DNA. Concerning the study's data processing: Nucleated cell counts per sample were estimated from amplification of reference gene primers within the assay. To quantify the absolute abundance of each unique TCRbeta CDR3 rearrangement, sequence reads were collapsed and filtered. For each sample, productive Simpson clonality was calculated as the square root of Simpson's diversity index over productive rearrangements. TCRdb took over this immuneACCESS table, retaining in-frame rearrangements with V and J assigned. Such tables are incomplete; in checked studies, under half of the missing clones stem from an unresolved V gene, and the remainder is unexplained. V and J calls and clone size are copied from that table; D and trimming were computed from the DNA. The sample includes approximately 170,000 clones, with approximately 90% observed a single time. The ten largest clonotypes hold roughly 2% of the sample.

CDR1 and CDR2 were assigned from the germline V gene as LGHNA and YSLEER. CDR3 length: 15 amino acids, cysteine to phenylalanine. Kept here is only the CDR3 DNA, which spans 45 bases and is read in frame from base 1. V trim: 0 bases; J trim: 7 bases; unmatched bases: 5. What the authors observed across the whole study: The quantity of clinical and demographic metadata differed by source and by participant and was supplied without curation.

Samples from volunteer blood donors who had recovered from COVID-19 were contributed by a second Seattle source. Each collaborating institution followed its own protocols to collect whole blood in K2EDTA tubes. Collaborator samples were shipped for TCRbeta analysis as frozen whole blood, isolated PBMCs, or DNA extracted from either sample type. The sequenced material came from peripheral blood. Here the chain combines TRBV4-3 and TRBJ1-4, with 7 middle bases fitting TRBD1. The sequence came from a man between 45 and 60 years old who had recovered from COVID-19. At the DNA level, the sequence is TGCGCCAGCAGCCAAGATTCAGGGGGAGGTGAAAAACTGTTTTTT. Its protein reads: CASSQDSGGGEKLFF.